This TCR beta chain was sequenced during a study of graft-versus-host responses after intestinal transplantation. The overall study: Transplantation in recipients was multivisceral, liver-intestinal, or isolated intestinal. Anti-thymocyte globulin induction, then tacrolimus and steroids for about three years, went to all recipients.

Turning to this clone: What it recognizes is unknown.

General study findings and limits: Some patients had graft-donor T cell macrochimerism, and their allografts showed high graft-versus-host to host-versus-graft clonal ratios. GvH clones were found in recipient marrow; some appeared first in ileum or blood.

Measured with immunoSEQ multiplex PCR; TCRdb has only the in-frame clones, and not every one. Of over 45,000 clones listed, around 93% were seen once; the top ten hold over 4.5%. The CDR3 is 15 residues long. Germline V gene data show CDR1 as MNHNY and CDR2 as SVGAGI (reference sequence). Trimming shortened V by 6 bases and J by 0 bases, and 12 bases separated the two germline ends. Sequenced material: PBMCs, taken about 800 days after a first intestinal transplant, on the day of a second. The genes are TRBV6-6 and TRBJ2-1; TRBD2 is a possible D gene (5 bases). The clonotype originates from a human patient who received an intestinal transplant, so some T cells may come from the graft donor. CDR3 nucleotides: TGTGCCAGCAGCTCTAGCCTAAGCTCCTACAATGAGCAGTTCTTC. This encodes CASSSSLSSYNEQFF.